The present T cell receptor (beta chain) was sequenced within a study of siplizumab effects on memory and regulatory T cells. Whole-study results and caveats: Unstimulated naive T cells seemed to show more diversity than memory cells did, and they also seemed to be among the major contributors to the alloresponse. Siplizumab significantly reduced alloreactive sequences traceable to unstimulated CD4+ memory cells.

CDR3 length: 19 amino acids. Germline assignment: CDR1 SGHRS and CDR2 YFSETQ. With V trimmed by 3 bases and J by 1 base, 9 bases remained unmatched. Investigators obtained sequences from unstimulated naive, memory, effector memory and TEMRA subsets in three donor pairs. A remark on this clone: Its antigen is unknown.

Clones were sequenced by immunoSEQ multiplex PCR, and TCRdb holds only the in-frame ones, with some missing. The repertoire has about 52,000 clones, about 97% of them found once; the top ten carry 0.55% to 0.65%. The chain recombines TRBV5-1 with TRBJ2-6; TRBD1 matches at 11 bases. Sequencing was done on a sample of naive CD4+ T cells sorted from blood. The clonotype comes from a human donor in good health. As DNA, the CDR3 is TGCGCCAGCAGCTCAATCCCCGGGACAGGGGGGTCTGGGGCCAACGTCCTGACTTTC. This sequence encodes CASSSIPGTGGSGANVLTF. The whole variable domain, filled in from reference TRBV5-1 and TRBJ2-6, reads KAGVTQTPRYLIKTRGQQVTLSCSPISGHRSVSWYQQTPGQGLQFLFEYFSETQRNKGNFPGRFSGRQFSNSRSEMNVSTLELGDSALYLCASSSIPGTGGSGANVLTFGAGSRLTVL.